The present entry profiles one T cell receptor (beta chain) with its context. Using the 5' RACE reads, TCRdb records one entry per CDR3 protein without DNA. This sample's table reports about 180,000 distinct CDR3 sequences. This CDR3 has 13 residues. Germline CDR1 SGDLS, CDR2 YYNGEE. These data come from a study of T cells expressing NK-cell markers. V usage is TRBV9 and J usage is TRBJ2-2. Sequences were obtained from blood T cells: a sorted CD56 or NKG2C T cell subset, CD4+ or CD8+ T cells, or bulk PBMC T cells (not recorded which). The receptor comes from a man aged 18-75 years in good health. The CDR3 is CASQTETAGELFF.